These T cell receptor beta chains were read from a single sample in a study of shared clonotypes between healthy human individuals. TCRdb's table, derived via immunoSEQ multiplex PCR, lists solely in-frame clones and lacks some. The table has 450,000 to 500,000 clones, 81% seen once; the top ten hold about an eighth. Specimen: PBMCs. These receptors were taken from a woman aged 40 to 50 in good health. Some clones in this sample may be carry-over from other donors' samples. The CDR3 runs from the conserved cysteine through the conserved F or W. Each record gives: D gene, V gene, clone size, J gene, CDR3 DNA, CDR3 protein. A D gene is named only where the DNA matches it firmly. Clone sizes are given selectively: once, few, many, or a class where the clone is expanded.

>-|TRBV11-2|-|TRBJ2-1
TGTGCCAGCAGCTTAAGTTACAATGAGCAGTTCTTC
CASSLSYNEQFF
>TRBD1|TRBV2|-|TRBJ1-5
TGTGCCAGCAGTCCTGACAGGGTGTATAAGCCCCAGCATTTT
CASSPDRVYKPQHF
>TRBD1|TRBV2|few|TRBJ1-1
TGTGCCAGCAGGGACAGGGGGTTCATGAACACTGAAGCTTTCTTT
CASRDRGFMNTEAFF
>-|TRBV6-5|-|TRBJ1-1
TGTGCCAGCAGTTACTCCCAGGGGACGGCTTTCTTT
CASSYSQGTAFF
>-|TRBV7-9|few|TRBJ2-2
TGTGCCAGCAGCCCTGAGGGGATCACCGGGGAGCTGTTTTTT
CASSPEGITGELFF
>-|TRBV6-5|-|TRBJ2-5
TGTGCCAGCAGGGGGACTCGACGGAGGGAGACCCAGTACTTC
CASRGTRRRETQYF
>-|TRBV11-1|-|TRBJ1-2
TGTGCCAGCAGCGTAGCCGGGGGGAACTATGGCTACACCTTC
CASSVAGGNYGYTF
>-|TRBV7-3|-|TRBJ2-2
TGTGCCAGCACCGACACCGGGGAGCTGTTTTTT
CASTDTGELFF
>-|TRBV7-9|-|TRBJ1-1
TGTGCCAGCAGCTGGATGGGGGGAGAAGAGGCTTTCTTT
CASSWMGGEEAFF
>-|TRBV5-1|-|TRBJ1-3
TGCGCCAGCAGCTTGTCAGGGTCAAACACCATATATTTT
CASSLSGSNTIYF
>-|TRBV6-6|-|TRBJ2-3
TGTGCCAGCAGCGGCGGGTACAGCACAGATACGCAGTATTTT
CASSGGYSTDTQYF
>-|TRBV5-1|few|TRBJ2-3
TGCGCCAGCAGCTTCAGGCAGGCCACAGATACGCAGTATTTT
CASSFRQATDTQYF
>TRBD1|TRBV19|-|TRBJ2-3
TGTGCCAGTAGTCTCCTCTCGGACAGGGGAAACACAGATACGCAGTATTTT
CASSLLSDRGNTDTQYF
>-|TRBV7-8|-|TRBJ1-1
TGTGCCAGCAGCTTAGCGAGGGTGGGCACTGAAGCTTTCTTT
CASSLARVGTEAFF
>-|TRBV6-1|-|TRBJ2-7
TGTGCCAGCAGTGCCCCCGGTGCCCCAGAAGAGCAGTACTTC
CASSAPGAPEEQYF
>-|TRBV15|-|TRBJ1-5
TGTGCCACCAGCAGAGATGAGGTGGATCAGCCCCAGCATTTT
CATSRDEVDQPQHF
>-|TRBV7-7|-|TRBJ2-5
TGTGCTAGCAGCTTAGCGAGCAACCAAGAGACCCAGTACTTC
CASSLASNQETQYF
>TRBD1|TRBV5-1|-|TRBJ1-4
TGCGCCAGCAGCTGGGACAGGGCAACTAATGAAAAACTGTTTTTT
CASSWDRATNEKLFF
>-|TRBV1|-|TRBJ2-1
TGCACCAGCAGCCAGGTGAGGGGCTCCTCCTACAATGAGCAGTTCTTC
CTSSQVRGSSYNEQFF
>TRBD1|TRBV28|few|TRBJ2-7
TGTGCCAGCATCACTCCAGGGGGCTCGGACGAGCAGTACTTC
CASITPGGSDEQYF
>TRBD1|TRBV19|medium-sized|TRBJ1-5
TGTGCCAGTAGATGGGACAGGGGGGAGCAGCCCCAGCATTTT
CASRWDRGEQPQHF
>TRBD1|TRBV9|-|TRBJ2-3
TGTGCCAGCAGCCTTCGACAGGGGGTCACAGATACGCAGTATTTT
CASSLRQGVTDTQYF
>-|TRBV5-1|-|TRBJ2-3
TGCGCCAGCAGCTTGACGCGGGTTCCAGATACGCAGTATTTT
CASSLTRVPDTQYF
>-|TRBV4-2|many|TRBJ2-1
TGTGCCAGCAGCCAAGATGCGGACAGCCGTTCCTACAATGAGCAGTTCTTC
CASSQDADSRSYNEQFF
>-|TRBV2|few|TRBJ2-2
TGTGCCAGCAGTGAGGAGTCGGAGTCTAGTAGTTACACCGGGGAGCTGTTTTTT
CASSEESESSSYTGELFF
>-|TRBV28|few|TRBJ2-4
TGTGCCAGCAGTGCGACGGGAGAGTACATTCAGTACTTC
CASSATGEYIQYF
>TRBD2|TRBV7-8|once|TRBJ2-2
TGTGCCAGCAGCTTATTCCGCCTACTAGCGCCCAACACCGGGGAGCTGTTTTTT
CASSLFRLLAPNTGELFF
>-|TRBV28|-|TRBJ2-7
TGTGCCAGCAGAATGACAGGATCGGGGCAGTACTTC
CASRMTGSGQYF
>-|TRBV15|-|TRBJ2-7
TGTGCCACCAGCAGAGACCGAGGGCAGCTGGGGTACGAGCAGTACTTC
CATSRDRGQLGYEQYF
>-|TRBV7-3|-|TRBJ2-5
TGTGCCAGCAGCTTAAGTGGGCTTATGGGGGAGACCCAGTACTTC
CASSLSGLMGETQYF
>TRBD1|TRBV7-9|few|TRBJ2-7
TGTGCCAGCACCTCGGACAGGGGGGCCCCCTACGAGCAGTACTTC
CASTSDRGAPYEQYF